This note documents a single T cell receptor beta chain sequence. Its antigen is not known. The sample belongs to a study of cytomegalovirus exposure and HLA in healthy donors. Study-level findings and limits: TCR beta sequences reportedly predicted the HLA-A and HLA-B alleles of most subjects accurately. Some V segments could not be told apart, so they were left out, TRBV6-2 and TRBV6-3 among them.

Primers included in the PCR were 60 Vbeta and 13 Jbeta primers. Assay used: immunoSEQ multiplex PCR; TCRdb lists only in-frame clones, some missing. The sample comprises 150,000 or so clones, around three quarters of which are singletons, and less than 1.2% rests with the top ten. V lost 5 bases and J 1 base, leaving 13 bases between the germline ends. The CDR3 totals 15 residues. Per the germline V gene, CDR1 is MNHEY and CDR2 is SMNVEV (reference sequence). This TCR was recovered from a woman aged 35 to 49 in good health and CMV-seronegative. The J gene is TRBJ2-3, the V gene TRBV27; D is uncertain. Sequencing was performed on PBMCs. The DNA of the CDR3 is TGTGCCAGCAGTGGCCCCCGAGGAGGCACAGATACGCAGTATTTT. Translating it yields CASSGPRGGTDTQYF.